This T cell receptor beta chain was captured by sequencing in a study of human T cells and chemical hapten exposure. Germline CDR1 LGHNA, CDR2 YNFKEQ. With 0 bases clipped from V and 4 bases from J, the junction kept 6 bases outside the gene matches. There are 16 residues in the CDR3. Time point of the sample: patch test 1, 2 weeks after DPC sensitization. Specified treatment: therapeutic diphenylcyclopropenone sensitization with weekly scalp DPC. Each CDR3 protein gets one entry after TCRdb re-called the RACE reads with MiXCR. The sample lists roughly 180,000 distinct CDR3 sequences, roughly 15% occurring once.

This chain joins TRBV4-2 and TRBJ1-5, with 7 positions matching TRBD1. The sequence derives from a woman under 40 with alopecia areata. Some clones in this sample may be carry-over from other donors' samples. Sequenced here: whole blood, sampled in connection with sensitization to the hapten diphenylcyclopropenone (DPC). CDR3 in DNA: TGTGCCAGCAGCCAAGAAGCTACAGGGGTTAATCAGCCCCAGCATTTT. It is translated as CASSQEATGVNQPQHF.